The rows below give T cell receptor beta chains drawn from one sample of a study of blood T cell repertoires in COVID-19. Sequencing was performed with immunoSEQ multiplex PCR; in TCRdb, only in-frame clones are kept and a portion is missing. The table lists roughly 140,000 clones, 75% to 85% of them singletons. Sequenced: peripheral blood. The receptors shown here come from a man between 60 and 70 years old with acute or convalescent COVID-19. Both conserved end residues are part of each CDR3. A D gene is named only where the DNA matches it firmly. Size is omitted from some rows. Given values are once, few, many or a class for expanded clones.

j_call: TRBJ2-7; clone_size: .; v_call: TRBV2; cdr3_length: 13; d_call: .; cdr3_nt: TGTGCCAGCAGTCGACAGGTATCCTACGAGCAGTACTTC; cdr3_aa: CASSRQVSYEQYF
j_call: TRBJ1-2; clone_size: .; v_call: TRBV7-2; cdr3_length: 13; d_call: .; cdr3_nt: TGTGCCAGCAGCCCAGGGGTTAACTATGGCTACACCTTC; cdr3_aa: CASSPGVNYGYTF
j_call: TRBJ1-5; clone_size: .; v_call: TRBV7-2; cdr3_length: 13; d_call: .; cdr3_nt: TGTGCCAGCAGCCCTAGTGGAAATCAGCCCCAGCATTTT; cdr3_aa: CASSPSGNQPQHF
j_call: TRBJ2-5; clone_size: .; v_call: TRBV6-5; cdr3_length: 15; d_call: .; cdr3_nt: TGTGCCAGCAGAAGGACCGGGACACTGCAAGAGACCCAGTACTTC; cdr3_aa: CASRRTGTLQETQYF
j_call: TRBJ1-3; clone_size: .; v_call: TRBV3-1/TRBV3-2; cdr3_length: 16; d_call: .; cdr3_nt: TGTGCCAGCAGCGGCACGGGGAGAGTCTCTGGAAACACCATATATTTT; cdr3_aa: CASSGTGRVSGNTIYF
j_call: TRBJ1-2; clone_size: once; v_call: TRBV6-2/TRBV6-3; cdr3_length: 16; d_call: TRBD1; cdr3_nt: TGTGCCAGCAGTTCCCGGACCGGGACAGTTCTCTATGGCTACACCTTC; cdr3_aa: CASSSRTGTVLYGYTF
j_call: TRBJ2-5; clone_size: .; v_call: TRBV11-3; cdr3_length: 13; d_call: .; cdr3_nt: TGTGCCAGCAGCCCCGACAGCCAAGAGACCCAGTACTTC; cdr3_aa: CASSPDSQETQYF
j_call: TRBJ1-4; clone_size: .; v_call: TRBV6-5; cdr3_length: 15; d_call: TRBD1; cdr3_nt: TGTGCCAGCAGCGGTGCCGGGACAGGGGGCGAAAAACTGTTTTTT; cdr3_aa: CASSGAGTGGEKLFF
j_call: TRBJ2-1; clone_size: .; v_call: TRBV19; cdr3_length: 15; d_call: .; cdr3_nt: TGTGCCAGTAGCACGACTAGGGTCGTGTACAATGAGCAGTTCTTC; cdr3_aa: CASSTTRVVYNEQFF
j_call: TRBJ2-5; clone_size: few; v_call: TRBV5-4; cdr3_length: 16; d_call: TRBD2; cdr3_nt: TGTGCCAGCAGCTCTTCTAGCGGGGGGCTACAAGAGACCCAGTACTTC; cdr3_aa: CASSSSSGGLQETQYF
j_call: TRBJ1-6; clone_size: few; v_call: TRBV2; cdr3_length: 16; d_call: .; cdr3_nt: TGTGCCAGCAGTGAGTTGGGGCAGCGTGATAATTCACCCCTCCACTTT; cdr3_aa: CASSELGQRDNSPLHF
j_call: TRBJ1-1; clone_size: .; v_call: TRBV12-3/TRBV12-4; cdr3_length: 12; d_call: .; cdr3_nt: TGTGCCAGCAGAGGGGGGGGCACTGAAGCTTTCTTT; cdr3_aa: CASRGGGTEAFF
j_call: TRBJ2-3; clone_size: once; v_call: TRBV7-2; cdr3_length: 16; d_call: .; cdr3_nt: TGTGCCAGCAGCGACCCCCGGCTAGCGCGAACAGATACGCAGTATTTT; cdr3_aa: CASSDPRLARTDTQYF
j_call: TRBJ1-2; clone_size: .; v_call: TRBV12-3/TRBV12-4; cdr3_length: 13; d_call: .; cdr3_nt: TGTGCCAGCAGTTTAGAACAGGGAGATGGCTACACCTTC; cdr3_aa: CASSLEQGDGYTF
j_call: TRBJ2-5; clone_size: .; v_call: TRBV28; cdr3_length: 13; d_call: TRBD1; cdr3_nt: TGTGCCAGCAGTTCTCAGGGGGCAGAGACCCAGTACTTC; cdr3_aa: CASSSQGAETQYF
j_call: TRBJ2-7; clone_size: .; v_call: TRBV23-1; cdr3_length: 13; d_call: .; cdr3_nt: TGCGCCAGCAGTCGGAGGGGGCACTACGAGCAGTACTTC; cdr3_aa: CASSRRGHYEQYF
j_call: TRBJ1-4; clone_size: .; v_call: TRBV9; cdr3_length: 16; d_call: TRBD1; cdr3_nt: TGTGCCAGCAGCGTAGGGATACAGGGGGCAAGGGAAAAACTGTTTTTT; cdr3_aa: CASSVGIQGAREKLFF
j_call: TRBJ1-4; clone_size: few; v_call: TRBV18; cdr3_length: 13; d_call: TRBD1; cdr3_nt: TGTGCCAGCTCACCGGACAGGAATGAAAAACTGTTTTTT; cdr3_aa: CASSPDRNEKLFF
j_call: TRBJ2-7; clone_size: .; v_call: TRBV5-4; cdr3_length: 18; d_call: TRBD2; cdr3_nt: TGTGCCAGCAGCTCAACTGGGGGCGGGAGGTCATCCATGTACGAGCAGTACTTC; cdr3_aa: CASSSTGGGRSSMYEQYF
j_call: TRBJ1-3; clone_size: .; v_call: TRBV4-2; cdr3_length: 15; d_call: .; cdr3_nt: TGTGCCAGCAGCCAACTTCGGGCGGGTGGAAACACCATATATTTT; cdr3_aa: CASSQLRAGGNTIYF
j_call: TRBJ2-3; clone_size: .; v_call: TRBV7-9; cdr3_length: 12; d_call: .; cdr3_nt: TGTGCCAGCAGCTTCCTTTCAGATACGCAGTATTTT; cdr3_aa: CASSFLSDTQYF
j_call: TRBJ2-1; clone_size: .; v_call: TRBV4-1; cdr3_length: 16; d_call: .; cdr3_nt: TGCGCCAGCAGCCTCAGTCCAGCAGGGACCTACAATGAGCAGTTCTTC; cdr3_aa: CASSLSPAGTYNEQFF
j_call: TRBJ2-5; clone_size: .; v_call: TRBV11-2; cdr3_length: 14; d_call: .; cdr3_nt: TGTGCCAGCAGCTTATTCGTGGGGCAACAGACCCAGTACTTC; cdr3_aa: CASSLFVGQQTQYF
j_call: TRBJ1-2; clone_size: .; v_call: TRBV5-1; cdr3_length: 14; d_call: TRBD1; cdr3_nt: TGCGCCAGCAGCCCGGGACAGGGGTACTATGGCTACACCTTC; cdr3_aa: CASSPGQGYYGYTF
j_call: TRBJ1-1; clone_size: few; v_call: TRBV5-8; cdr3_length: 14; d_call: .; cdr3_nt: TGTGCCAGCAGCCGCAGGGGCTTGAACACTGAAGCTTTCTTT; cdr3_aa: CASSRRGLNTEAFF
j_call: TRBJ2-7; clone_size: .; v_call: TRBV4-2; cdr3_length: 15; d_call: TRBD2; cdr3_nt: TGTGCCAGCAGCACCCGACTAGCGGGGCCCTACGAGCAGTACTTC; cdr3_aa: CASSTRLAGPYEQYF
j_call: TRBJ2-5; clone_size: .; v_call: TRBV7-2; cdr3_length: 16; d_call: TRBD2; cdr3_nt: TGTGCCAGCAGCGCCAGGACTAGAAGGGCGGTAGAGACCCAGTACTTC; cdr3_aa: CASSARTRRAVETQYF
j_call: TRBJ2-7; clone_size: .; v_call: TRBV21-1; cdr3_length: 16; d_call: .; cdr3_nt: TGTGCCAGCAGCAAATTGCGGCGGAGGGAAACCTACGAGCAGTACTTC; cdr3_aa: CASSKLRRRETYEQYF
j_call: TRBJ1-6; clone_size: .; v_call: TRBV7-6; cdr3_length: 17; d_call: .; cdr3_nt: TGTGCCAGCAGCCGGGGAGAAGGTAGCTCCTATAATTCACCCCTCCACTTT; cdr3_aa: CASSRGEGSSYNSPLHF
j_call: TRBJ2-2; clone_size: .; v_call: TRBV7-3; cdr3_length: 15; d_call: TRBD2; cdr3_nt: TGTGCCAGCAGCTCCGGAAAAGCGGGGGCCGCGGAGCTGTTTTTT; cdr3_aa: CASSSGKAGAAELFF
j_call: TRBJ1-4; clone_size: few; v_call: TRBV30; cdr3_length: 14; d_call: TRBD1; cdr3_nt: TGTGCCTGGAGTGTGGGGCAGGGGGTAGGAAAACTGTTTTTT; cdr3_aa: CAWSVGQGVGKLFF
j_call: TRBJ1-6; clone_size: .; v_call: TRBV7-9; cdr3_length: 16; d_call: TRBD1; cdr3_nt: TGTGCCAGCAGCTCGGACAGGAGCTCCTATAATTCACCCCTCCACTTT; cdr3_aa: CASSSDRSSYNSPLHF
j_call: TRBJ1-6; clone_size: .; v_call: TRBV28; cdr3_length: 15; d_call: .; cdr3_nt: TGTGCCAGCAGTTCAGGGGACACCTACAATTCACCCCTCCACTTT; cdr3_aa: CASSSGDTYNSPLHF
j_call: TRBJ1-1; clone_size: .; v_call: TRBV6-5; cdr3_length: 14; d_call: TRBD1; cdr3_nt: TGTGCCAGCATAGCCGGGACAGGGCTCACTGAAGCTTTCTTT; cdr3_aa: CASIAGTGLTEAFF
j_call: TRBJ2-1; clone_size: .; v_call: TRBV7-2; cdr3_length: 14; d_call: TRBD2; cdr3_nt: TGTGCCAGCAGCTTAGCGGCGGGAGCCTATGAGCAGTTCTTC; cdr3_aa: CASSLAAGAYEQFF
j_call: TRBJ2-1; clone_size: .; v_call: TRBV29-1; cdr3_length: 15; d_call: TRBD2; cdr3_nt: TGCAGCGTTGACACACTAGCGGGAGTCGGCAATGAGCAGTTCTTC; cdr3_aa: CSVDTLAGVGNEQFF
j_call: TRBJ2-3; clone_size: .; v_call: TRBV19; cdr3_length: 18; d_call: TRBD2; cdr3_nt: TGTGCCAGTAGTCCAGGGAGGGGCCTACTTTCAAGCACAGATACGCAGTATTTT; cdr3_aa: CASSPGRGLLSSTDTQYF
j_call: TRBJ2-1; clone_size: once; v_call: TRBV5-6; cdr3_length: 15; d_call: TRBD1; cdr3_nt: TGTGCCAGCAGCAAGGGACAGCGTGTCTACAATGAGCAGTTCTTC; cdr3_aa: CASSKGQRVYNEQFF
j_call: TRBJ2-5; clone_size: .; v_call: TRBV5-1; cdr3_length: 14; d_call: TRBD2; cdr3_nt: TGCGCCAGCAGCCCCACTAGCGGCAGAGAGACCCAGTACTTC; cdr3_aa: CASSPTSGRETQYF
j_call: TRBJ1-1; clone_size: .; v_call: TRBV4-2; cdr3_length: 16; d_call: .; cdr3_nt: TGTGCCAGCAGCCAAGATATAAATGCAGGGAACACTGAAGCTTTCTTT; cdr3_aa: CASSQDINAGNTEAFF
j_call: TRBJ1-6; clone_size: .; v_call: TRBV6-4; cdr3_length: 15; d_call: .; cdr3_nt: TGTGCCAGCAGTGACTCGAGCGGTTACAATTCACCCCTCCACTTT; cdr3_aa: CASSDSSGYNSPLHF
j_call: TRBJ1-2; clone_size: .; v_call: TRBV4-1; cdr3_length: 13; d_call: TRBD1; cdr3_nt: TGCGCCAGCAGCCACACGACAGGGTACGGCTACACCTTC; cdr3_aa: CASSHTTGYGYTF
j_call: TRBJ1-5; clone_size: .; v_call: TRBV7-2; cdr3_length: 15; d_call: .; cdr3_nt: TGTGCCAGCAGCGCTCAGGGGCCTTCAGGGCAGCCCCAGCATTTT; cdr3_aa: CASSAQGPSGQPQHF